This T cell receptor (beta chain) was identified during a study of human CD8 memory T cell subsets. Investigators built TCR beta libraries using UMI-labeled 5' RACE. TCRdb re-called the 5' RACE reads and catalogs CDR3 proteins one per entry, DNA excluded. The sample's table shows about 7,300 distinct CDR3 sequences. This clonotype is medium-sized (0.01 to 0.1%) by frequency. This CDR3 is built from 14 residues. From germline, CDR1 is SGHVS and CDR2 FQNEAQ. The TPEX subset meant dysfunctional early memory CD8+ cells, CCR7+ PD-1+ TIGIT+. Negative magnetic selection enriched total CD8+ T cells. Sequencing was carried out using CD8+ T cells from PBMCs. This sequence joins TRBV7-8 and TRBJ2-7; TCRdb picks TRBD1, but there is no DNA to check that call. This sequence was found in a human donor in good health. CDR3 in amino acids: CASSSEGASGEQYF. The whole variable domain, filled in from reference TRBV7-8 and TRBJ2-7, reads GAGVSQSPRYKVAKRGQDVALRCDPISGHVSLFWYQQALGQGPEFLTYFQNEAQLDKSGLPSDRFFAERPEGSVSTLKIQRTQQEDSAVYLCASSSEGASGEQYFGPGTRLTVT.